The following is a T cell receptor beta chain sequence with its context. Its antigen is as yet unknown. The source of the sample is a study of T-cell memory formation after mild COVID-19. The study's findings and limits: Second-wave clones that peaked on day 37 lacked confirmed SARS-CoV-2 specificity. CD4/CD8 balance characterized clones contracting day 15 to 85, and CD4+ skew characterized later expanders.

TCRdb passed the 5' RACE reads through MiXCR, listing each CDR3 protein once. Of 470,000 or so distinct CDR3 sequences listed, 15% to 25% are singletons. Germline V gene data show CDR1 as MGHDK and CDR2 as SYGVNS. CDR3 length equals 15 residues. The V and J ends lost 6 bases and 1 base, in that order; junction bases with no gene match: 6. The TCR originated in an adult woman who had mild COVID-19 (a few samples of this study predate the infection). Cell type and time point are not known. The chain couples TRBV25-1 to TRBJ2-3; 8 bases agree with TRBD2. The sample taken for sequencing was PBMCs or a T cell subset sorted from them (not recorded which). CDR3 bases: TGTGCCAGCAGGAGGGGTAGCGGGGGCACAGATACGCAGTATTTT. This codes for CASRRGSGGTDTQYF.